This TCR beta chain is from a study of T cells after yellow fever vaccination. Broader study findings: Subsequent to the booster, the majority of primary-vaccination clones reappeared (around 96% CD4, 88% CD8).

TCRdb re-called the 5' RACE reads through MiXCR, storing one row per CDR3 protein. Among 65,000 to 70,000 distinct CDR3 sequences listed, 5.9% were seen once. Concerning this clonotype: Its antigen is not known. A much bigger clone sits one base away, suggesting this may be a read error.

This CDR3 has 12 amino acids. V lost 6 bases, J lost 8 bases, and 3 bases stayed unmatched. The gene calls are TRBV12-3 or TRBV12-4 and TRBJ1-4, with 7 positions matching TRBD1. This specimen consisted of CD4+ T cells sorted from PBMCs, obtained around 15 days after the first yellow fever vaccination. The sequence derives from a man younger than 35 who received the YFV17D yellow fever vaccine. This chain's CDR3 is CASSRGREKLFF. The CDR3 DNA reads TGTGCCAGCAGCAGGGGGAGAGAAAAACTGTTTTTT.